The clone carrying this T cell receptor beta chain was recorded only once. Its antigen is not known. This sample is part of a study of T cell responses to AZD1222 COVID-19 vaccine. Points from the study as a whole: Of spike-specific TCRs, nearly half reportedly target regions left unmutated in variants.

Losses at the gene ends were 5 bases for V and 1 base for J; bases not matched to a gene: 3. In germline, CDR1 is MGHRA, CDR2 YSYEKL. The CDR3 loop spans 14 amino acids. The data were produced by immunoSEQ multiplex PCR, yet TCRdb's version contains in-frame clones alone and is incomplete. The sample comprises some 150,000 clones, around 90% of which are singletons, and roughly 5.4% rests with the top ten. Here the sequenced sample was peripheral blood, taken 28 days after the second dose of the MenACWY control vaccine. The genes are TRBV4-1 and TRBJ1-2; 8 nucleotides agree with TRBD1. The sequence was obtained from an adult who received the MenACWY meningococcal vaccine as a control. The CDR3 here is CASSDDRGNYGYTF. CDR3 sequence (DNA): TGCGCCAGCAGCGACGACAGGGGTAACTATGGCTACACCTTC.